Reported below is one TCR beta chain. This clone was seen once. Its antigen is currently not known. The record has no base qualities; no much larger clone is one base away. This sample is drawn from a study of blood T cell repertoires in COVID-19 (dated by TCRdb to 2018 to 2020). In terms of the full investigation: Collaborator samples came from the United States, Italy and Spain and covered acute and convalescent phases of COVID-19. Subjects who had been exposed to COVID-19, were actively infected with it, or had recovered from it provided the deeply sampled blood TCRbeta repertoires that made up the dataset. Nearly every sample came with metadata listing a de-identified subject ID, COVID-19 status, age in years and sex. The samples were drawn from two sources: the first 160 participants of the ongoing ImmuneRACE study, and 1,254 subjects contributed by 6 global collaborators. Where available, HLA class I and class II types were taken from metadata supplied by the sample provider and were not determined by assay-based typing. The material from the prospective study consisted of cDNA or gDNA derived from T cells, B-cell-depleted T cells, or PBMCs. The repertoires were released in a freely available public database intended as a resource for research on the immune response to SARS-CoV-2. Study-level results and caveats: The amount of clinical and demographic metadata varied by source and participant and was provided uncurated.

TCRbeta CDR3 regions were amplified from genomic DNA by means of the immunoSEQ Assay, a bias-controlled multiplex PCR. Under the source paper's analysis protocol: Nucleated cell counts per sample were estimated from amplification of reference gene primers within the assay. Sequence reads were collapsed and filtered to measure the absolute abundance of every unique TCRbeta CDR3 rearrangement. Productive Simpson clonality was computed per sample as the square root of Simpson's diversity index over productive rearrangements. TCRdb stores this immuneACCESS table with in-frame sequences only. Part of the clones is absent; in the studies checked, under half of the shortfall reflects unresolved V genes, and no reason is known for the rest. V and J calls and clone size are as listed in that table; D and trimming were resolved from the DNA. This sample is represented by 250,000 to 350,000 clones; around four fifths of them were singletons. The leading ten clones occupy approximately 4.1% of the sample.

Whole blood was collected in K2EDTA tubes by collaborating institutions according to the institutions' own protocols. For TCRbeta analysis, collaborators shipped samples as frozen whole blood, isolated PBMCs, or DNA extracted from either of those sample types. Including cysteine and phenylalanine, the CDR3 has 12 amino acids. This entry keeps only the CDR3 DNA: 36 bases, framed from base 1. Between the V and J ends, shortened by 8 bases and 3 bases respectively, the junction contains 8 bases. Sequences SGHRS (CDR1) and YFSETQ (CDR2) are obtained from the germline V gene. This TCR came from a woman aged 45-65 years with active or convalescent COVID-19. The material sequenced was peripheral blood. The chain couples TRBV5-1 to TRBJ2-2; the best D guess is TRBD1, with 6 bases matching. The DNA sequence reads TGCGCCAGTAACAGGGACACCGGGGAGCTGTTTTTT. Translation gives CASNRDTGELFF.